Below, 5 T cell receptor beta chains from the same sample are listed, as sequenced in a study of CD8 T cells in ankylosing spondylitis (dated by TCRdb to 2017 to 2019). To prepare the library, 5' RACE was applied. The data were produced on an Illumina HiSeq 2500. TCRdb took the public reads, trimmed them with fastp at Q25, ran MiXCR for clone calling and kept in-frame beta chains. Each CDR3 protein gets just one entry, which takes the most common genes and DNA from the rows behind it. The sample table holds around 29,000 distinct CDR3 sequences, of which around 5% were seen once. The ten biggest clones cover less than 2% of the sample. Sequenced sample: blood, either unsorted or a sorted T cell fraction (not recorded which). Receptors originate from a female donor with ankylosing spondylitis or in good health (not recorded which).

This clonotype was observed many times. The chain combines TRBV9 with TRBJ2-1; maybe TRBD1 (6 bases). Germline loops: CDR1 SGDLS, CDR2 YYNGEE. The V end lost 0 bases, the J end lost 7 bases, and 14 bases lay between the germline ends. The CDR3 has 15 amino acids. The CDR3 region is CASSVEELRGNEQFF. In nucleotides, the CDR3 is TGTGCCAGCAGCGTAGAGGAGTTGAGGGGGAATGAGCAGTTCTTC.

This clonotype was recorded many times. V is TRBV9 and J is TRBJ2-7; TRBD1 agrees at 9 bases. The CDR3 covers 15 residues. J was trimmed by 6 bases and V by 2 bases; bases with no gene match: 9. Germline CDR1 and CDR2: SGDLS and YYNGEE. The CDR3 region is CASSVSDRGKGEQYF. The DNA for the CDR3 is TGTGCCAGCAGCGTCTCGGACAGGGGAAAGGGCGAGCAGTACTTC.

This clonotype was seen repeatedly, ten times or more. The J gene is TRBJ2-1, the V gene TRBV9, with 9 bases aligning to TRBD2. Trimming removed 0 bases from V and 10 bases from J; junction bases left unmatched: 5. Germline V gene data show CDR1 as SGDLS and CDR2 as YYNGEE. The CDR3 has 14 residues. CDR3 protein: CASSVETSGGEQFF. CDR3 DNA sequence: TGTGCCAGCAGCGTAGAGACTAGCGGAGGCGAGCAGTTCTTC.

This clonotype was seen repeatedly, ten times or more. This chain uses TRBV9 with TRBJ2-7; D uncertain. This CDR3 region has 14 residues. V dropped 0 bases and J dropped 7 bases, with 14 bases sitting between them. Germline CDR1 and CDR2: SGDLS and YYNGEE. Here the CDR3 DNA reads TGTGCCAGCAGCGTAGACCCCTATTTGGGAGAGCAGTACTTC. This translates into CASSVDPYLGEQYF.

In this sample, this clonotype turned up many times. V gene TRBV9 combines with J gene TRBJ2-1; D is ambiguous. The germline CDR1 and CDR2 sequences are SGDLS and YYNGEE. Trimming left V 0 bases short and J 5 bases short, with 6 bases between. There are 13 residues in the CDR3. CDR3 coding DNA: TGTGCCAGCAGCGTAGTTGGCAACAATGAGCAGTTCTTC. The encoded protein is CASSVVGNNEQFF. Filled out from reference TRBV9 and TRBJ2-1, the complete variable domain reads DSGVTQTPKHLITATGQRVTLRCSPRSGDLSVYWYQQSLDQGLQFLIQYYNGEERAKGNILERFSAQQFPDLHSELNLSSLELGDSALYFCASSVVGNNEQFFGPGTRLTVL.